The 10 T cell receptor beta chains in this list originate from one sample, sequenced in a study of T-cell memory formation after mild COVID-19. TCRdb reprocessed the 5' RACE reads with MiXCR, giving one entry per CDR3 protein. This table holds fewer than 250,000 distinct CDR3 sequences, roughly 27% found once. Sequencing was carried out using PBMCs or a T cell subset sorted from them (not recorded which). These receptors originate from an adult woman who had mild COVID-19 (a few samples of this study predate the infection). Cell type and time point are not known.

The chain links TRBV12-3 or TRBV12-4 to TRBJ1-1; D not resolved. V shed 6 bases and J shed 3 bases, with 20 bases lying between them. The CDR3 runs to 16 residues. CDR3 sequence (DNA): TGTGCCAGCAGATCTCGTCGGCCCGGGCGGGACACTGAAGCTTTCTTT. It is translated as CASRSRRPGRDTEAFF.

Only a few counts were recorded for this clonotype. This chain joins TRBV5-1 and TRBJ2-1; D gene unclear. Germline V CDR1 and CDR2: SGHRS, YFSETQ. The CDR3 runs to 15 residues. Trimming pared 7 bases from V and 4 bases from J, leaving 18 bases between. CDR3 coding DNA: TGCGCCAGCGGGGAATTAGACGTTCTTTACAATGAGCAGTTCTTC. The encoded protein is CASGELDVLYNEQFF.

This clonotype was detected only once. The chain employs TRBV7-9 and TRBJ2-1; TRBD1 matches at 8 bases. V trimming: 3 bases; J trimming: 7 bases; junction bases outside the gene matches: 5. CDR1 and CDR2 from the germline V gene are SEHNR and FQNEAQ (reference sequence). There are 14 residues in the CDR3. The DNA for the CDR3 is TGTGCCAGCAGCTTCGGACAGGGCCAAAATGAGCAGTTCTTC. This encodes CASSFGQGQNEQFF.

This clonotype occurred a few times. The chain couples TRBV4-1 to TRBJ2-5; TRBD2 agrees at 8 bases. The CDR3 runs to 17 residues. Germline V gene lookup returns CDR1 MGHRA and CDR2 YSYEKL. Trimming removed 4 bases from V and 2 bases from J; junction bases left unmatched: 12. The chain's CDR3 is CASSPLGLAAGQETQYF. The CDR3 nucleotides read TGCGCCAGCAGCCCCCTCGGACTAGCCGCGGGACAAGAGACCCAGTACTTC.

This clonotype was recorded a few times. The chain combines TRBV20-1 with TRBJ2-3; 8 bases agree with TRBD1. The trim removed 2 bases at V and 0 bases at J, leaving 1 base unmatched. The CDR3 contains 14 residues. Germline CDR1 DFQATT, CDR2 SNEGSKA (reference sequence). The CDR3, as DNA: TGCAGTGCTAGAAGACAGGGGAGCACAGATACGCAGTATTTT. Encoded protein: CSARRQGSTDTQYF.

This clonotype came up a few times. V is TRBV29-1 and J is TRBJ2-1, with TRBD1 identical over 9 bases. The trim removed 2 bases at V and 9 bases at J, leaving 8 bases unmatched. The CDR3 runs to 14 residues. Germline assignment: CDR1 SQVTM and CDR2 ANQGSEA. The CDR3 here is CSVESGTGRGEQFF. For the CDR3, the DNA is TGCAGCGTTGAATCCGGGACAGGGAGAGGTGAGCAGTTCTTC.

This clonotype was counted a few times. The V call is TRBV29-1, the J call TRBJ2-3; D is uncertain. Germline values: CDR1 SQVTM, CDR2 ANQGSEA. The CDR3 contains 12 residues. Trimming left V 5 bases short and J 8 bases short, with 14 bases between. The CDR3 here is CSVPPRAGTQYF. The CDR3 DNA reads as TGCAGCGTTCCACCCCGGGCTGGTACGCAGTATTTT.

The chain employs TRBV9 and TRBJ1-2; D is uncertain. This CDR3 region has 12 residues. With 3 bases removed from V and 5 bases from J, the gap between germline ends came to 8 bases. Germline lookup yields CDR1 SGDLS and CDR2 YYNGEE. The DNA of the CDR3 is TGTGCCAGCAGCGCCGGGAGATATGGCTACACCTTC. Amino acid sequence: CASSAGRYGYTF.

The rearrangement joins TRBV24-1 to TRBJ2-2; a possible D gene is TRBD1 (5 bases). The germline V gene has CDR1 KGHDR and CDR2 SFDVKD. The CDR3 runs 15 residues. The ends were cut back, 4 bases at V and 1 base at J, with 9 bases in the middle. CDR3 DNA sequence: TGTGCCACCAGTGACCATACAGGGAACACCGGGGAGCTGTTTTTT. It is translated as CATSDHTGNTGELFF.

This chain connects TRBV3-1 to TRBJ2-6; a possible D gene is TRBD1 (6 bases). Deletions cut 5 bases from V and 2 bases from J, with 19 bases between. The CDR3 covers 18 residues. CDR1 is LGHDT, CDR2 YNNKEL, per germline (reference sequence). The CDR3 region is CASSRGTTLLTGANVLTF. CDR3 coding DNA: TGTGCCAGCAGCAGGGGGACCACGCTCCTAACTGGGGCCAACGTCCTGACTTTC.